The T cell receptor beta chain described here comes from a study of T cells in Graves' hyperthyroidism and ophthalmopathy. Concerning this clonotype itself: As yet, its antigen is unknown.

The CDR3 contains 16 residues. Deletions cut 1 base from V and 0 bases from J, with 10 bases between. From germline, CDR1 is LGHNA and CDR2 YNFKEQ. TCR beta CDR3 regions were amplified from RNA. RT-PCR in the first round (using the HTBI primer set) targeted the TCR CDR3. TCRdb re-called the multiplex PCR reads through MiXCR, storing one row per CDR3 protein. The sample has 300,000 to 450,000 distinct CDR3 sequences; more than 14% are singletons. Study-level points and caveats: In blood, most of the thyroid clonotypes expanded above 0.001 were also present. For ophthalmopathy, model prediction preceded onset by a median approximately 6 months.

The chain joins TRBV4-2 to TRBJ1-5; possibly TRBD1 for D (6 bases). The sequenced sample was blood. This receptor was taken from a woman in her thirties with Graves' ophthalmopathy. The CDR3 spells CASSQATGLSNQPQHF. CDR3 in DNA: TGTGCCAGCAGCCAAGCGACAGGACTTAGCAATCAGCCCCAGCATTTT.